These 5 T cell receptor beta chains originate from one sample sequenced in a study of T cells in Graves' hyperthyroidism and ophthalmopathy. The TCR beta CDR3 regions underwent amplification using RNA transcripts as the source. The TCR CDR3 first-round RT-PCR relied on the HTBI primer set. TCRdb itself ran the multiplex PCR reads through MiXCR, one entry per CDR3 protein. The table shows approximately 410,000 distinct CDR3 sequences, with 12% to 15% occurring only once. The material sequenced was blood. The receptor source for this set is a woman between 18 and 29 years old with Graves' hyperthyroidism.

The chain carries TRBV7-9 and TRBJ2-1; 8 bases match TRBD1. CDR1 SEHNR and CDR2 FQNEAQ come from the germline V gene (reference sequence). The CDR3 contains 16 residues. J lost 2 bases, V lost 4 bases, and 7 bases had no gene match. The CDR3, as DNA: TGTGCCAGCAGCTCCCAGGACAGGGCCCCCTACAATGAGCAGTTCTTC. Protein: CASSSQDRAPYNEQFF. Filled out from reference TRBV7-9 and TRBJ2-1, the complete variable domain reads DTGVSQNPRHKITKRGQNVTFRCDPISEHNRLYWYRQTLGQGPEFLTYFQNEAQLEKSRLLSDRFSAERPKGSFSTLEIQRTEQGDSAMYLCASSSQDRAPYNEQFFGPGTRLTVL.

On this clonotype itself: Being one base from a much bigger clone, this may be a read error. The CDR3, as DNA: TGTGTCAGCAGCCATACTAGCTCGGGCAATGAGCAGTTCTTC. As protein: CVSSHTSSGNEQFF. V and J are TRBV3-1 and TRBJ2-1, with TRBD2 as a possible D gene (6 bases). Per the germline V gene, CDR1 is LGHDT and CDR2 is YNNKEL (reference sequence). The CDR3 runs 14 residues.

This chain joins TRBV3-1 and TRBJ2-7, with D possibly called TRBD1 or TRBD2 (5 bases each). CDR3 length: 14 residues. Germline V gene lookup returns CDR1 LGHDT and CDR2 YNNKEL (reference sequence). V was pared by 8 bases and J by 4 bases, with 18 bases between. The CDR3 loop reads CASSPPGQAYEQYF. CDR3 DNA: TGTGCCAGCTCACCCCCGGGGCAGGCATACGAGCAGTACTTC.

The CDR3 DNA sequence: TGTGCCAGTGCGGCCGCCTCTGGAAACACCATATATTTT. Its translation: CASAAASGNTIYF. The J gene is TRBJ1-3, the V gene TRBV19; D is undetermined. The V and J ends lost 8 bases and 0 bases respectively, with 8 bases between them. Per the germline V gene, CDR1 is LNHDA and CDR2 is SQIVND (reference sequence). The CDR3 sequence is 13 residues long.

This clonotype was seen ten or more times. The junction departs from germline at one end; a sequencing error may be responsible. This chain connects TRBV11-2 to TRBJ1-1; D may be TRBD1 (5 bases). Germline V CDR1 and CDR2: SGHAT, FQNNGV. The CDR3 totals 14 residues. The CDR3 DNA reads TGTGCCAGCACCTTAACAGGAGAGAACACTGAAGCTTTCTTT. Translation: CASTLTGENTEAFF.